The next 20 T cell receptor beta chains were all read from a single sample in a study of tumour-infiltrating T cells in Burkitt lymphoma. TCRdb's table, derived via immunoSEQ multiplex PCR, lists solely in-frame clones and lacks some. The table includes 700 to 850 clones, about a quarter detected once. The sample taken for sequencing was tumor tissue. These receptors were taken from a human donor with Burkitt lymphoma.

In this sample, this clone is large (0.1 to 1%). The chain combines TRBV5-6 with TRBJ2-5; 9 bases are a match to TRBD1. Trimming took 3 bases from V and 6 from J; bases not matched to a gene: 6. This CDR3 has 14 amino acids. From germline, CDR1 is SGHDT and CDR2 YYEEEE. CDR3 bases: TGTGCCAGCAGCTCGGAGGACAGGGGAAAGACCCAGTACTTC. Translated: CASSSEDRGKTQYF.

By share, this clone ranks as hyperexpanded. The sample carries other DNA sequences with the same CDR3. V gene TRBV2 combines with J gene TRBJ2-7, with 7 nucleotides matching TRBD1. The V gene's germline CDR1 is SNHLY and CDR2 FYNNEI. The CDR3 covers 13 residues. V lost 3 bases, J lost 7 bases, and 6 bases stayed unmatched. The CDR3 is CASSDPDRVEQYF. CDR3 nucleotides: TGTGCCAGCAGTGACCCCGACAGGGTGGAGCAGTACTTC.

On this clone itself: This sequence may be a read error, since a much larger clone differs from it by one base. The chain joins TRBV15 to TRBJ1-2; D perhaps matches TRBD1 (5 bases). This CDR3 has 16 amino acids. Per germline, CDR1 LNHNV and CDR2 YYDKDF (reference sequence). The CDR3 DNA is TGTGCCACCAACAGAGGGGTCAGGACCGACCCCTATGGCTACACCTTC. Protein product: CATNRGVRTDPYGYTF.

This chain uses TRBV11-2 with TRBJ2-7; the D call may be TRBD1 or TRBD2 (5 bases each). The CDR3 consists of 11 residues. Germline loops: CDR1 SGHAT, CDR2 FQNNGV. Trimming took off 4 bases at V and 7 bases at J, with 8 bases between the two ends. The CDR3 loop is CASSSEGEQYF. The CDR3 coding sequence is TGTGCCAGCAGCTCCGAGGGGGAGCAGTACTTC.

A few counts support this clone. Distinct nucleotide sequences in the sample also encode this CDR3. The rearrangement joins TRBV30 to TRBJ1-5; D remains ambiguous. CDR3 length: 15 residues. The V gene lost 1 base and the J gene lost 0 bases, with 10 bases spanning the gap. CDR1 GTSNPN and CDR2 SVGIG come from the germline V gene (reference sequence). The chain's CDR3 is CAWSAPGYSNQPQHF. CDR3 nucleotides: TGTGCCTGGAGTGCCCCGGGTTATAGCAATCAGCCCCAGCATTTT.

About this clone: This specimen includes other DNA sequences encoding the same CDR3. The chain uses TRBV20-1 and TRBJ1-1, with 7 nucleotides matching TRBD1. Per the germline V gene, CDR1 is DFQATT and CDR2 is SNEGSKA (reference sequence). This CDR3 comprises 10 residues. With V trimmed by 6 bases and J by 7 bases, 2 bases remained unmatched. CDR3 coding DNA: TGCAGTGCCTCAGGGGGTGAAGCTTTCTTT. It specifies CSASGGEAFF.

In this sample, this clone turned up a few times. The chain recombines TRBV7-6 with TRBJ1-6; D call uncertain. V lost 3 bases, J lost 8 bases, and 20 bases lay in between. The length of the CDR3 is 17 residues. The germline V gene has CDR1 SGHVS and CDR2 FNYEAQ. The CDR3 DNA sequence: TGTGCCAGCAGCTTGAAAAGGTCGTCGGGATGGGATTCACCCCTCCACTTT. It encodes CASSLKRSSGWDSPLHF.

This chain uses TRBV18 with TRBJ1-1; weak D call: TRBD1 (6 bases). The CDR3 is 14 residues long. CDR1 is KGHSH and CDR2 is LQKENI in the germline V gene. V lost 1 base and J 5 bases, leaving 11 bases between the germline ends. For the CDR3, the DNA is TGTGCCAGCTCACCACTGGGGGGGCGGACTGAAGCTTTCTTT. Amino acids: CASSPLGGRTEAFF.

This clone is termed large (0.1 to 1%). Additional DNA sequences in this sample encode the identical CDR3. The V call is TRBV6-1, the J call TRBJ1-5; D is undetermined. Trimming left V 9 bases short and J 0 bases short, with 12 bases between. In germline, CDR1 is MNHNS, CDR2 SASEGT. The CDR3 consists of 14 residues. CDR3 amino acids: CASRLSYSNQPQHF. The CDR3 DNA is TGTGCCAGTAGACTGTCATATAGCAATCAGCCCCAGCATTTT.

This clone showed up just a few times. The chain recombines TRBV2 with TRBJ1-1; weak D call: TRBD1 (5 bases). This CDR3 is 16 amino acids long. V dropped 2 bases and J dropped 1 base, with 14 bases sitting between them. Looked up from germline, CDR1 is SNHLY and CDR2 is FYNNEI. Here the CDR3 reads CASSERGFQANTEAFF. The CDR3, as DNA: TGTGCCAGCAGTGAAAGGGGTTTTCAGGCGAACACTGAAGCTTTCTTT. Together with reference TRBV2 and TRBJ1-1, the CDR3 gives the full variable domain: EPEVTQTPSHQVTQMGQEVILRCVPISNHLYFYWYRQILGQKVEFLVSFYNNEISEKSEIFDDQFSVERPDGSNFTLKIRSTKLEDSAMYFCASSERGFQANTEAFFGQGTRLTVV.

This clone ranks as large (0.1 to 1%). The genes are TRBV27 and TRBJ1-1; 10 nucleotides match TRBD1. J was trimmed by 1 base and V by 8 bases; bases with no gene match: 1. The CDR3 contains 13 residues. Germline-derived CDR1 and CDR2 are MNHEY and SMNVEV (reference sequence). The CDR3 nucleotides read TGTGCCAGCGGACAGGGGGGGAACACTGAAGCTTTCTTT. It is translated as CASGQGGNTEAFF.

The J gene is TRBJ2-4, the V gene TRBV21-1; the table's D call, TRBD2, was not checked against the DNA. TRBV21-1 is reported as a pseudogene. The CDR3 covers 14 residues. This CDR3 is CARGRSLAKNIQYF. CDR3 coding DNA: TGTGCCAGAGGGAGGTCCTTAGCCAAAAACATTCAGTACTTC.

By its share, this clone is medium-sized. The genes are TRBV5-1 and TRBJ2-3; 9 nucleotides line up with TRBD2. The CDR3 sequence is 15 residues long. Per germline, CDR1 SGHRS and CDR2 YFSETQ. The trim removed 4 bases at V and 2 bases at J, leaving 5 bases unmatched. The CDR3 sequence is CASSVAGESTDTQYF. DNA for the CDR3: TGCGCCAGCAGCGTAGCGGGGGAGTCCACAGATACGCAGTATTTT.

This clone was found a few times. The chain couples TRBV5-4 to TRBJ1-2, with unresolved D. Germline CDR1 SGHNT, CDR2 YYREEE (reference sequence). The ends were cut back, 0 bases at V and 3 bases at J, with 9 bases in the middle. This CDR3 contains 14 residues. DNA for the CDR3: TGTGCCAGCAGCTTGGCAACAGATTACTATGGCTACACCTTC. This encodes CASSLATDYYGYTF.

The chain has TRBV19 and TRBJ2-1, with 13 bases lining up with TRBD2. The CDR3 length is 15 residues. CDR1 LNHDA and CDR2 SQIVND come from the germline V gene (reference sequence). With 8 bases clipped from V and 2 bases from J, the junction kept 3 bases outside the gene matches. CDR3 loop: CASQGTSGAYNEQFF. The DNA of the CDR3 is TGTGCCAGTCAGGGGACTAGCGGGGCCTACAATGAGCAGTTCTTC.

V and J are TRBV12-5 and TRBJ1-5, with D hard to call. Germline values: CDR1 LGHNT, CDR2 FRNRAP. CDR3 length: 15 residues. V was trimmed by 2 bases and J by 6 bases, leaving 14 bases between them. This CDR3 is CASGLPLSSIQPQHF. The CDR3, as DNA: TGTGCTAGTGGTTTGCCTCTTTCGTCAATTCAGCCCCAGCATTTT.

The chain employs TRBV12-5 and TRBJ1-1; D uncertain. Trimming cost V 3 bases and J 0 bases, with 5 bases left between them. This CDR3 contains 13 residues. Germline CDR1 reads LGHNT; CDR2 reads FRNRAP. This CDR3 reads CASGFGLNTEAFF. The CDR3 DNA reads as TGTGCTAGTGGTTTCGGGTTGAACACTGAAGCTTTCTTT. The full variable domain, with the rest looked up from reference TRBV12-5 and TRBJ1-1, is DARVTQTPRHKVTEMGQEVTMRCQPILGHNTVFWYRQTMMQGLELLAYFRNRAPLDDSGMPKDRFSAEMPDATLATLKIQPSEPRDSAVYFCASGFGLNTEAFFGQGTRLTVV.

In its sample, this clone was seen a few times. The chain combines TRBV19 with TRBJ1-2; 7 bases fit TRBD1. The ends lost 3 bases at V and 7 bases at J; junction bases unmatched: 14. The CDR3 spans 16 residues. The germline CDR1 and CDR2 sequences are LNHDA and SQIVND (reference sequence). The CDR3 nucleotides are TGTGCCAGTAGTATCGAAGCGAGGGGGCAGTACGGTGGCTACACCTTC. Encoded protein: CASSIEARGQYGGYTF.

This clone counts as large. Other DNA sequences of this sample code for an identical CDR3. This sequence joins TRBV7-2 and TRBJ2-5; D gene uncertain. Trimming pared 5 bases from V and 2 bases from J, leaving 12 bases between. The germline V gene has CDR1 SGHTA and CDR2 FQGNSA. The CDR3 runs 14 residues. The CDR3 sequence: CASSPSTLQETQYF. CDR3 DNA: TGTGCCAGCAGCCCATCGACATTACAAGAGACCCAGTACTTC.

The V call is TRBV30, the J call TRBJ2-7; tentatively, D is TRBD2 (6 bases). Germline CDR1 is GTSNPN and CDR2 is SVGIG (reference sequence). This CDR3 has 13 amino acids. The ends were cut back, 1 base at V and 5 bases at J, with 12 bases in the middle. The CDR3 is CAWSDRPGDEQYF. The CDR3 DNA sequence: TGTGCCTGGAGTGACAGGCCGGGGGACGAGCAGTACTTC.